This entry describes one T cell receptor (beta chain). TCRdb's copy holds only in-frame clones and misses some; the assay was immunoSEQ multiplex PCR. Counted here are tens of thousands of clones, approximately 86% occurring once; the ten biggest clones make up under 2%. The ends were cut back, 1 base at V and 5 bases at J, with 15 bases in the middle. The germline CDR1 and CDR2 sequences are SSHAT and FNYEAQ (reference sequence). This CDR3 is 16 amino acids long. The record originates from a study of OX40 agonist ivuxolimab in advanced cancers. The starting material was CD4+ or CD8+ T cells sorted from blood, obtained in a trial of the OX40 agonist ivuxolimab. This clonotype was obtained from an adult with an advanced solid tumor such as melanoma, head and neck, liver or kidney cancer. This sequence joins TRBV7-7 and TRBJ1-5; tentative D call: TRBD1 (5 bases). CDR3 sequence (DNA): TGTGCCAGCAGCTTAGGTTTACGGGGGGGTCATCAGCCCCAGCATTTT. Protein: CASSLGLRGGHQPQHF.